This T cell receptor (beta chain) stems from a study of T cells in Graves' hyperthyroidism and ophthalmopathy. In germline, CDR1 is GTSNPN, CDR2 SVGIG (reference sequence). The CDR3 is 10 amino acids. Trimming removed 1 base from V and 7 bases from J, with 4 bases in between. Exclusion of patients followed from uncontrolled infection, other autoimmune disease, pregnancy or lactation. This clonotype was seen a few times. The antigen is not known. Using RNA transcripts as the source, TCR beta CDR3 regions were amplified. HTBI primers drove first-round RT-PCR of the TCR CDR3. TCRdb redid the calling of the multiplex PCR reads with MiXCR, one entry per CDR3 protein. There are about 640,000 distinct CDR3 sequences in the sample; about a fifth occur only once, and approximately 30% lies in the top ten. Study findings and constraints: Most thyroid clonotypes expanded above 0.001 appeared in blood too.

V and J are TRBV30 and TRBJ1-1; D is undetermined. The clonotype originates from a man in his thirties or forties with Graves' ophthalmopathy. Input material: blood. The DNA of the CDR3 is TGTGCCTGGAGTGGAAGTGAAGCTTTCTTT. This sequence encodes CAWSGSEAFF.